The TCR beta chain under discussion was sequenced for a study of T cell changes during pregnancy in multiple sclerosis. The data were produced by immunoSEQ multiplex PCR, yet TCRdb's version contains in-frame clones alone and is incomplete. The data contain almost 25,000 clones, 70% to 90% of them singletons. The CDR3 length is 12 residues. V was pared by 5 bases and J by 6 bases, with 9 bases between. Germline-derived CDR1 and CDR2 are MNHNY and SVGAGI (reference sequence). This TCR was sampled from a female donor in good health, enrolled as a control in a pregnancy study. The chain couples TRBV6-6 to TRBJ2-3; no firm D call. The sample consisted of CD4+ T cells from peripheral blood mononuclear cells, taken in the first trimester of pregnancy. The CDR3 is CASSLTGDTQYF. The CDR3 DNA reads TGTGCCAGCAGTCTGACTGGGGATACGCAGTATTTT.